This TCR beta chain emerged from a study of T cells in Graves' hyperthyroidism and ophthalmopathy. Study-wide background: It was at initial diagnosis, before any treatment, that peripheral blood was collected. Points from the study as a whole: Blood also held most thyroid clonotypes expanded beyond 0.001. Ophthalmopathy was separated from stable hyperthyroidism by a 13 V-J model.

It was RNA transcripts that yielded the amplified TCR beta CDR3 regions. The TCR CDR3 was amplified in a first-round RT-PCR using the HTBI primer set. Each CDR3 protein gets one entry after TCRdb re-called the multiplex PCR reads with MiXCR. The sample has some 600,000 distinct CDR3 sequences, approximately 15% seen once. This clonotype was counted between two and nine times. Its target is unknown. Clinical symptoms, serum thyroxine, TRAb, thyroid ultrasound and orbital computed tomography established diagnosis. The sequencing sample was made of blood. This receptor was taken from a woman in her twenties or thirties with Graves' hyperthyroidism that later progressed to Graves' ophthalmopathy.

CDR3 DNA sequence: TGTGCCAGCAGCCAAGATGCCACGGGAGGCGTCGAGGTAGCCAAAAACATTCAGTACTTC. Amino acids: CASSQDATGGVEVAKNIQYF. V is TRBV4-2 and J is TRBJ2-4; 7 nucleotides line up with TRBD2. V dropped 0 bases and J dropped 0; count of bases not matched to a gene: 14. In germline, CDR1 is LGHNA, CDR2 YNFKEQ. CDR3 length: 20 amino acids.